Listed here are 24 T cell receptor beta chains from one sample, sequenced in a study of long-term antiretroviral therapy in people with HIV. At survey level, the immunoSEQ assay was run in its v3.0 version. Libraries were prepared by immunoSEQ multiplex PCR; TCRdb keeps only in-frame clonotypes and omits some of them. The sample yields under 30,000 clones, under 85% seen once. Sequencing used unsorted PBMCs, obtained 2.1 years after starting antiretroviral therapy. These receptors came from a man aged 30 to 45 with HIV.

The chain uses TRBV9 and TRBJ2-1; 7 bases are a match to TRBD1. Per the germline V gene, CDR1 is SGDLS and CDR2 is YYNGEE. Trimming cost V 4 bases and J 9 bases; bases outside gene matches: 7. The CDR3 covers 13 residues. The CDR3 DNA is TGTGCCAGCAGCATCCGACAGGGTGTTGAGCAGTTCTTC. Encoded protein: CASSIRQGVEQFF.

The CDR3 DNA sequence: TGTGCCAGCAGCTTGGCGACCTTAGGCTCTTTCTTT. Its translation: CASSLATLGSFF. The chain links TRBV7-9 to TRBJ1-1; D gene ambiguous. Germline CDR1 and CDR2: SEHNR and FQNEAQ (reference sequence). This CDR3 is built from 12 residues. Trimming shortened V by 3 bases and J by 12 bases, and 14 bases separated the two germline ends.

This clone was observed once. The rearrangement uses TRBV11-2 and TRBJ2-3; D not certain. Trimming shortened V by 6 bases and J by 1 base, and 11 bases separated the two germline ends. This CDR3 is built from 14 residues. The germline V gene encodes CDR1 SGHAT and CDR2 FQNNGV. In DNA form, the CDR3 reads TGTGCCAGCAGGACCGCCGGAGGCACAGATACGCAGTATTTT. Translated, it gives CASRTAGGTDTQYF.

DNA for the CDR3: TGTGCCAGCAGTGAATGGCGGGGGTCTATAGCTAATGAAAAACTGTTTTTT. Its protein product is CASSEWRGSIANEKLFF. This rearrangement joins TRBV6-1 to TRBJ1-4, with D possibly being TRBD1 (5 bases). The CDR3 is 17 residues long. CDR1 and CDR2 from the germline V gene are MNHNS and SASEGT. The V end was cut by 2 bases, the J end by 3 bases, with 16 bases between.

V is TRBV5-4 and J is TRBJ2-2; D ambiguous. CDR1 and CDR2 (germline): SGHNT, YYREEE (reference sequence). Between the trimmed V and J ends, which lost 7 bases and 4 bases, there was a span of 11 bases. This CDR3 region has 13 residues. CDR3 sequence: CASGADPTGELFF. Written as DNA, the CDR3 is TGTGCCAGCGGTGCGGACCCCACCGGGGAGCTGTTTTTT.

The chain recombines TRBV5-5 with TRBJ1-2; TRBD1 agrees at 8 bases. From germline, CDR1 is SGHKS and CDR2 YYEKEE (reference sequence). V dropped 2 bases and J dropped 2; count of bases not matched to a gene: 5. The CDR3 spans 15 residues. The CDR3 loop reads CASSFRGQGNYGYTF. In nucleotides, the CDR3 is TGTGCCAGCAGCTTCAGGGGGCAGGGCAACTATGGCTACACCTTC.

This clone was counted a few times. This chain links TRBV11-3 with TRBJ1-6; 7 bases match TRBD1. The CDR3 is 15 residues long. J was trimmed by 7 bases and V by 1 base; bases with no gene match: 4. Germline-derived CDR1 and CDR2 are SGHNT and YENEEA. The CDR3 spells CASSLGGGVNSPLHF. As DNA, the CDR3 is TGTGCCAGCAGCTTAGGAGGGGGCGTGAATTCACCCCTCCACTTT. Complete variable domain (other parts from reference TRBV11-3 and TRBJ1-6): EAGVVQSPRYKIIEKKQPVAFWCNPISGHNTLYWYLQNLGQGPELLIRYENEEAVDDSQLPKDRFSAERLKGVDSTLKIQPAELGDSAVYLCASSLGGGVNSPLHFGNGTRLTVT.

The genes are TRBV7-8 and TRBJ2-5; TRBD2 aligns across 7 bases. Germline V gene data show CDR1 as SGHVS and CDR2 as FQNEAQ. Losses at the gene ends were 4 bases for V and 7 bases for J; bases not matched to a gene: 12. The CDR3 covers 15 residues. CDR3 sequence (DNA): TGTGCCAGCAGCTCCAGGGAGGGCCGAACTGTGACCCAGTACTTC. Amino acid sequence: CASSSREGRTVTQYF.

This chain links TRBV25-1 with TRBJ1-1; D not resolved. The germline V gene has CDR1 MGHDK and CDR2 SYGVNS. CDR3 length: 13 residues. V lost 3 bases and J lost 3, with 8 bases in between. CDR3 sequence reads: CASSDLGYTEAFF. As DNA, the CDR3 is TGTGCCAGCAGTGATCTGGGGTACACTGAAGCTTTCTTT.

This rearrangement joins TRBV11-2 to TRBJ2-7; 8 nucleotides match TRBD2. The J segment lost 5 bases and the V segment lost 5 bases, leaving 14 bases of the junction unmatched. This CDR3 contains 16 residues. Germline-derived CDR1 and CDR2 are SGHAT and FQNNGV. The CDR3 loop is CASSRPRGGVFHEQYF. Written as DNA, the CDR3 is TGTGCCAGCAGCCGACCCCGGGGGGGCGTCTTCCACGAGCAGTACTTC.

This clone is a singleton in its sample. The CDR3 DNA reads as TGTGCCTGGAGTAGGACTAGCGGGGGCCTGAGGCGGGCAGATACGCAGTATTTT. This codes for CAWSRTSGGLRRADTQYF. The chain carries TRBV30 and TRBJ2-3; 13 nucleotides align to TRBD2. The CDR3 extends over 18 amino acids. CDR1 is GTSNPN and CDR2 is SVGIG in the germline V gene (reference sequence). V lost 2 bases to trimming and J lost 4 bases; unmatched junction nucleotides: 12.

V gene TRBV5-5 combines with J gene TRBJ1-1, with D maybe TRBD1 (6 bases). The CDR3 loop spans 15 amino acids. V dropped 2 bases and J dropped 4 bases, with 15 bases sitting between them. The germline CDR1 and CDR2 sequences are SGHKS and YYEKEE (reference sequence). CDR3 bases: TGTGCCAGCAGCTTTAGGGGGGGCGCTTCCACTGAAGCTTTCTTT. It is translated as CASSFRGGASTEAFF.

The V and J genes are TRBV9 and TRBJ2-7, with no clear D. This CDR3 spans 13 amino acids. The germline gives CDR1 SGDLS, CDR2 YYNGEE. V lost 3 bases and J lost 0, with 7 bases in between. CDR3 sequence: CASSGAGSYEQYF. DNA for the CDR3: TGTGCCAGCAGCGGGGCCGGCTCCTACGAGCAGTACTTC.

Comments on this clone: The sample carries other DNA sequences with the same CDR3. The CDR3 DNA is TGTGCCAGCAGCTTAATTGGAGGTGGCAATCAGCCCCAGCATTTT. Translated: CASSLIGGGNQPQHF. V and J are TRBV7-2 and TRBJ1-5, with D hard to call. CDR1 is SGHTA and CDR2 is FQGNSA in the germline V gene. The germline V and J ends were trimmed by 2 bases and 2 bases, with 10 bases remaining between them. CDR3 length: 15 residues. The variable domain in full, completed from reference TRBV7-2 and TRBJ1-5, reads GAGVSQSPSNKVTEKGKDVELRCDPISGHTALYWYRQSLGQGLEFLIYFQGNSAPDKSGLPSDRFSAERTGGSVSTLTIQRTQQEDSAVYLCASSLIGGGNQPQHFGDGTRLSIL.

The V call is TRBV7-8, the J call TRBJ2-7; tentative D call: TRBD1 (5 bases). V lost 1 base, J lost 3 bases, and 10 bases lay in between. CDR1 is SGHVS and CDR2 is FQNEAQ in the germline V gene. The CDR3 runs 14 residues. CDR3 in amino acids: CASSLEGRDYEQYF. CDR3 coding DNA: TGTGCCAGCAGCTTAGAGGGCAGGGACTACGAGCAGTACTTC.

The chain carries TRBV20-1 and TRBJ1-2; D gene unclear. In germline, CDR1 is DFQATT, CDR2 SNEGSKA (reference sequence). The CDR3 loop spans 11 amino acids. V gave up 0 bases and J gave up 5 bases, with 4 bases separating them. CDR3 in DNA: TGCAGTGCTAGAGATCGGTATGGCTACACCTTC. Protein product: CSARDRYGYTF.

This clone has only a few counts. The V call is TRBV5-1, the J call TRBJ1-2; TRBD1 is a possible D gene (5 bases). Germline CDR1 reads SGHRS; CDR2 reads YFSETQ. V was trimmed by 4 bases and J by 0 bases, leaving 16 bases between them. The CDR3 runs to 16 residues. CDR3 DNA sequence: TGCGCCAGCAGCCTTGGCGGGGCAGCTACTAACTATGGCTACACCTTC. Amino acid sequence: CASSLGGAATNYGYTF.

This chain connects TRBV19 to TRBJ1-1; maybe TRBD1 (5 bases). V was shortened by 2 bases and J by 3 bases, with 13 bases between the two germline ends. CDR3 length: 15 amino acids. CDR1 is LNHDA, CDR2 SQIVND, per germline (reference sequence). The CDR3: CASSIQGTGHTEAFF. DNA for the CDR3: TGTGCCAGTAGTATACAGGGTACGGGCCACACTGAAGCTTTCTTT.

This clone came up a few times. The CDR3 reads CASSQGQGATEAFF. CDR3 nucleotide sequence: TGCGCCAGCAGCCAAGGACAGGGGGCCACTGAAGCTTTCTTT. The rearrangement joins TRBV5-1 to TRBJ1-1; 11 bases align to TRBD1. CDR1 and CDR2 (germline): SGHRS, YFSETQ. This CDR3 comprises 14 residues. After removal of 4 bases from V and 4 bases from J, the junction contained 3 bases not matched to a gene.

This clone occurred a few times. The rearrangement uses TRBV7-6 and TRBJ1-3, with D unresolved. CDR1 and CDR2 from the germline V gene are SGHVS and FNYEAQ. Trimming took 0 bases from V and 1 from J, leaving 10 bases between them. This CDR3 is built from 16 residues. The CDR3 DNA sequence: TGTGCCAGCAGCTTAGCGGGGAAGGATTCTGGAAACACCATATATTTT. Its protein is CASSLAGKDSGNTIYF.

The chain employs TRBV28 and TRBJ1-6, with a weak D call TRBD1 (5 bases). Trimming pared 2 bases from V and 6 bases from J, leaving 26 bases between. The CDR3 extends over 20 amino acids. CDR1 is MDHEN and CDR2 is SYDVKM in the germline V gene. DNA of the CDR3: TGTGCCAGCAGTTTAGTGAGGCCCGGTATCAGGGTTCCCCCTAATTCACCCCTCCACTTT. It is translated as CASSLVRPGIRVPPNSPLHF.

This clone was observed a few times. The chain links TRBV19 to TRBJ2-7; 11 nucleotides agree with TRBD2. This CDR3 has 14 residues. V shed 9 bases, J shed 7 bases, and the junction held 11 bases outside the gene matches. Per germline, CDR1 LNHDA and CDR2 SQIVND (reference sequence). CDR3 in amino acids: CARIKPTSGVEQYF. In DNA form, the CDR3 reads TGTGCCAGAATAAAACCGACTAGCGGGGTAGAGCAGTACTTC.

This clone has a handful of counts. The chain combines TRBV6-5 with TRBJ2-1, with TRBD1 identical over 10 bases. Germline CDR1 and CDR2: MNHEY and SVGAGI. The CDR3 covers 12 residues. Germline trimming cut 6 bases from V and 14 bases from J; bases unmatched to any gene: 7. CDR3 loop: CASRNLGTGEFF. The CDR3 DNA is TGTGCCAGCAGGAACCTTGGGACAGGGGAGTTCTTC.

The chain links TRBV14 to TRBJ2-1; 7 positions agree with TRBD2. Germline lookup yields CDR1 SGHDN and CDR2 FVKESK. V shed 4 bases and J 7 bases; nucleotides not matched to a gene: 13. The CDR3 covers 16 residues. The CDR3 sequence is CASSPLAPWEGNEQFF. Written as DNA, the CDR3 is TGTGCCAGCAGCCCTCTAGCGCCTTGGGAGGGGAATGAGCAGTTCTTC.